Presented here are 22 T cell receptor beta chains from one specimen sequenced in a study of T cell responses to AZD1222 COVID-19 vaccine. Repertoires were generated with immunoSEQ multiplex PCR, while TCRdb's copy carries only in-frame clones and drops some. The sample lists fewer than 70,000 clones; roughly 89% were seen once. The sequencing used peripheral blood, collected on day 0 of AZD1222 vaccination. These receptors came from an adult in good health.

The genes are TRBV11-3 and TRBJ2-2, with TRBD2 matching 9 bases. CDR1 is SGHNT, CDR2 YENEEA, per germline. This CDR3 has 15 amino acids. V lost 6 bases to trimming and J lost 0 bases; unmatched junction nucleotides: 2. CDR3 DNA sequence: TGTGCCAGCAGACCTAGCGGGGCGAACACCGGGGAGCTGTTTTTT. Protein: CASRPSGANTGELFF.

V usage is TRBV19 and J usage is TRBJ1-1; D perhaps matches TRBD1 (6 bases). CDR1 and CDR2 (germline): LNHDA, SQIVND (reference sequence). This CDR3 contains 15 residues. The V gene lost 5 bases and the J gene lost 2 bases, with 15 bases spanning the gap. This chain's CDR3 is CASSSTGQTNTEAFF. CDR3 bases: TGTGCCAGTAGTTCAACCGGACAGACTAACACTGAAGCTTTCTTT.

On this clone itself: This is likely a read error, given that the CDR3 carries no conserved phenylalanine or tryptophan at its end. The chain recombines TRBV5-6 with TRBJ1-1, with D unclear. The ends were cut back, 3 bases at V and 5 bases at J, with 11 bases in the middle. CDR3 size: 13 residues. CDR1 is SGHDT, CDR2 YYEEEE, per germline. The CDR3 DNA follows: TGTGCCAGCAGCTGGGCCCAGACTACTGAAGCTTTCCTT. Translation: CASSWAQTTEAFL.

The chain uses TRBV5-1 and TRBJ1-3, with TRBD1 identical over 11 bases. Germline CDR1 is SGHRS and CDR2 is YFSETQ. Germline trimming cut 0 bases from V and 4 bases from J; bases unmatched to any gene: 9. This CDR3 comprises 18 residues. DNA for the CDR3: TGCGCCAGCAGCTTGGGAGGACAGGGGGCAGTCTCAGGAAACACCATATATTTT. It specifies CASSLGGQGAVSGNTIYF. Drawing the rest from reference TRBV5-1 and TRBJ1-3, the complete variable domain is KAGVTQTPRYLIKTRGQQVTLSCSPISGHRSVSWYQQTPGQGLQFLFEYFSETQRNKGNFPGRFSGRQFSNSRSEMNVSTLELGDSALYLCASSLGGQGAVSGNTIYFGEGSWLTVV.

This clone is a singleton in its sample. The rearrangement uses TRBV6-5 and TRBJ1-2; D is unclear. The CDR3 length is 14 residues. V was shortened by 2 bases and J by 8 bases, with 15 bases between the two germline ends. Germline-derived CDR1 and CDR2 are MNHEY and SVGAGI. CDR3 loop: CASSYGLLGGGYTF. In DNA, the CDR3 is TGTGCCAGCAGTTACGGGTTGCTGGGCGGGGGCTACACCTTC.

The gene calls are TRBV9 and TRBJ2-2, with 7 bases fitting TRBD2. Germline loops: CDR1 SGDLS, CDR2 YYNGEE. The CDR3 totals 13 residues. V was clipped by 3 bases and J by 6 bases; unmatched bases: 2. The CDR3 coding sequence is TGTGCCAGCAGCGAGACTAGCCCCGGGGAGCTGTTTTTT. Protein sequence: CASSETSPGELFF.

This chain links TRBV6-5 with TRBJ1-2; D gene ambiguous. The V end was cut by 0 bases, the J end by 5 bases, with 10 bases between. The CDR3 extends over 14 amino acids. Germline V gives CDR1 MNHEY, CDR2 SVGAGI. This CDR3 reads CASSYSPGRYGYTF. DNA for the CDR3: TGTGCCAGCAGTTACTCACCGGGAAGGTATGGCTACACCTTC.

V usage is TRBV10-3 and J usage is TRBJ1-4; D call uncertain. Germline V gene lookup returns CDR1 ENHRY and CDR2 SYGVKD. Trimming shortened V by 10 bases and J by 1 base, and 10 bases separated the two germline ends. CDR3 length equals 13 residues. The DNA of the CDR3 is TGTGCCACCAACAGCGGAACTAATGAAAAACTGTTTTTT. Encoded protein: CATNSGTNEKLFF.

This rearrangement joins TRBV10-2 to TRBJ1-4, with D tentatively TRBD1 (5 bases). V was pared by 0 bases and J by 10 bases, with 12 bases between. This CDR3 spans 14 amino acids. Germline assignment: CDR1 WSHSY and CDR2 SAAADI. CDR3 nucleotide sequence: TGCGCCAGCAGTGAGTCGTGGGGGTCTGGAAAACTGTTTTTT. It specifies CASSESWGSGKLFF.

This rearrangement joins TRBV29-1 to TRBJ2-5; D is undetermined. Germline V gives CDR1 SQVTM, CDR2 ANQGSEA. This CDR3 contains 11 residues. Trimming stripped 5 bases from V and 5 bases from J, with 9 bases between. The CDR3 sequence: CSVRIGETQYF. Written as DNA, the CDR3 is TGCAGCGTTAGGATTGGGGAGACCCAGTACTTC.

The J gene is TRBJ2-1, the V gene TRBV27; a weak D match, TRBD2 (7 bases). This CDR3 is 14 amino acids long. Germline V gene sequence: CDR1 MNHEY, CDR2 SMNVEV (reference sequence). The ends were cut back, 1 base at V and 9 bases at J, with 13 bases in the middle. The CDR3 reads CASSLWGGRGEQFF. CDR3 DNA: TGTGCCAGCAGTTTATGGGGGGGGCGGGGTGAGCAGTTCTTC.

The chain carries TRBV7-9 and TRBJ2-3; 7 bases fit TRBD1. The CDR3 covers 16 residues. Unmatched junction bases numbered 6, after V lost 3 bases and J lost 0 bases. CDR1 is SEHNR and CDR2 is FQNEAQ in the germline V gene (reference sequence). CDR3 sequence (DNA): TGTGCCAGCAGCTTGTTGGGACAGAGGAGCACAGATACGCAGTATTTT. Its protein product is CASSLLGQRSTDTQYF. Combining the CDR3 with reference TRBV7-9 and TRBJ2-3 gives the whole variable domain DTGVSQNPRHKITKRGQNVTFRCDPISEHNRLYWYRQTLGQGPEFLTYFQNEAQLEKSRLLSDRFSAERPKGSFSTLEIQRTEQGDSAMYLCASSLLGQRSTDTQYFGPGTRLTVL.

The chain joins TRBV9 to TRBJ1-1, with 7 bases that match TRBD1. V gave up 4 bases and J gave up 0 bases; unmatched junction bases: 6. The CDR3 contains 15 residues. Germline CDR1 is SGDLS and CDR2 is YYNGEE. For the CDR3, the DNA is TGTGCCAGCAGCACTAGACAGGGAATGAACACTGAAGCTTTCTTT. Residues: CASSTRQGMNTEAFF.

This clone has only a few counts. The V gene is TRBV11-3, the J gene TRBJ2-1; D is ambiguous. The CDR3 is made up of 13 amino acids. The germline V gene has CDR1 SGHNT and CDR2 YENEEA. Trimming shortened V by 5 bases and J by 8 bases, and 13 bases separated the two germline ends. The CDR3 sequence is CASSQSGGDEQFF. The CDR3 DNA follows: TGTGCCAGCAGCCAATCGGGTGGCGATGAGCAGTTCTTC.

J is TRBJ2-7 and V is TRBV6-2 or TRBV6-3; 7 nucleotides agree with TRBD1. Germline trimming cut 2 bases from V and 6 bases from J; bases unmatched to any gene: 4. The length of the CDR3 is 13 residues. Germline lookup yields CDR1 MNHEY and CDR2 SVGEGT. The CDR3 reads CASSYTTGVEQYF. The CDR3 DNA sequence: TGTGCCAGCAGTTACACCACAGGGGTCGAGCAGTACTTC.

This rearrangement joins TRBV6-4 to TRBJ1-5, with D maybe TRBD1 (5 bases). The CDR3 has 17 residues. CDR1 is MRHNA, CDR2 SNTAGT, per germline. The ends were cut back, 3 bases at V and 6 bases at J, with 21 bases in the middle. The CDR3 here is CASSDLGGLRLGQPQHF. CDR3 coding DNA: TGTGCCAGCAGTGATCTGGGGGGTCTTCGTTTGGGTCAGCCCCAGCATTTT.

The genes are TRBV18 and TRBJ2-1, with TRBD2 matching over 13 bases. In germline, CDR1 is KGHSH, CDR2 LQKENI. After removal of 2 bases from V and 7 bases from J, the junction contained 11 bases not matched to a gene. There are 18 residues in the CDR3. The CDR3 here is CASSPFPGLAGTGNEQFF. CDR3 coding DNA: TGTGCCAGCTCACCATTCCCGGGACTAGCGGGAACGGGGAATGAGCAGTTCTTC.

This chain uses TRBV3-1 (or the pseudogene TRBV3-2) with TRBJ1-5; D is undetermined. The V gene's germline CDR1 is LGHDT and CDR2 YNNKEL (reference sequence). CDR3 size: 13 residues. V was trimmed by 4 bases and J by 4 bases, leaving 8 bases between them. As DNA, the CDR3 is TGTGCCAGCAGCCTGGAGGTAAATCAGCCCCAGCATTTT. Protein: CASSLEVNQPQHF.

The rearrangement joins TRBV7-2 to TRBJ1-5; 8 nucleotides line up with TRBD1. Looked up from germline, CDR1 is SGHTA and CDR2 is FQGNSA. The CDR3 contains 16 residues. Trimming at V came to 5 bases and at J to 1 base, leaving 7 bases not matched to a gene. The CDR3, as DNA: TGTGCCAGCAGCGCTGGGGACAGGAGGAGCAATCAGCCCCAGCATTTT. It encodes CASSAGDRRSNQPQHF.

The V and J genes are TRBV7-2 and TRBJ2-1; the D call may be TRBD1 or TRBD2 (5 bases each). V was shortened by 6 bases and J by 9 bases, with 12 bases between the two germline ends. Per the germline V gene, CDR1 is SGHTA and CDR2 is FQGNSA. CDR3 length: 12 residues. This chain's CDR3 is CASSRDGGEQFF. CDR3 bases: TGTGCCAGCAGTCGAGATGGGGGTGAGCAGTTCTTC.

This chain joins TRBV6-5 and TRBJ1-1; D is unclear. This CDR3 is built from 15 residues. V was clipped by 7 bases and J by 1 base, with 16 bases between them. The germline V gene encodes CDR1 MNHEY and CDR2 SVGAGI. The CDR3: CASNNGGNTNTEAFF. CDR3 sequence (DNA): TGTGCCAGCAACAATGGAGGGAATACGAACACTGAAGCTTTCTTT.

The V gene is TRBV11-2, the J gene TRBJ1-4; D uncertain. The ends were cut back, 0 bases at V and 8 bases at J, with 16 bases in the middle. The length of the CDR3 is 16 residues. Per the germline V gene, CDR1 is SGHAT and CDR2 is FQNNGV. The CDR3 is CASSLDSGRREEKLFF. CDR3 DNA: TGTGCCAGCAGCTTAGATTCGGGCCGGAGGGAGGAAAAACTGTTTTTT.